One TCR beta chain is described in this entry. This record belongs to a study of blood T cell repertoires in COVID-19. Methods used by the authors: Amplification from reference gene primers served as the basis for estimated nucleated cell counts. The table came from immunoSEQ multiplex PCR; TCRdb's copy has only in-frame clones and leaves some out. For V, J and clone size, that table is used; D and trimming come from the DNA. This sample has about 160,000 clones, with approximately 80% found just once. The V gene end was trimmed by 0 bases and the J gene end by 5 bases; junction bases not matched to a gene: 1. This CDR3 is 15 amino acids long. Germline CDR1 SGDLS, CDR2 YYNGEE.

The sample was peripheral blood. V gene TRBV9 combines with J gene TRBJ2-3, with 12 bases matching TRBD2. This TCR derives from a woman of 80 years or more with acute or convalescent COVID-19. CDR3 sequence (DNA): TGTGCCAGCAGCGTAGAGGGACTAGCGGGAGATACGCAGTATTTT. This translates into CASSVEGLAGDTQYF.